The 27 T cell receptor beta chains in this list originate from one sample, sequenced in a study of Graves' ophthalmopathy and Graves' hyperthyroidism. Amplification of the TCR beta CDR3 regions used RNA transcripts (as template). HTBI-primed first-round RT-PCR preceded second-round multiplex PCR. TCRdb called the multiplex PCR reads again in MiXCR, with one record for every CDR3 protein. This table holds roughly 700,000 distinct CDR3 sequences, roughly two fifths found once. Material: peripheral blood. These receptors all come from an adult man with Graves' ophthalmopathy.

V usage is TRBV12-3 or TRBV12-4 and J usage is TRBJ2-5; 9 nucleotides agree with TRBD1. The trim removed 5 bases at V and 4 bases at J, leaving 8 bases unmatched. The CDR3 length is 15 residues. CDR3: CASSPKGQGVETQYF. The CDR3 DNA follows: TGTGCCAGCAGTCCGAAGGGACAGGGCGTAGAGACCCAGTACTTC.

Comments on this clonotype: One base away lies a much larger clone, so this may be a sequencing read error. The chain recombines TRBV11-2 with TRBJ1-6, with D possibly being TRBD1 (6 bases). The length of the CDR3 is 15 residues. The V end was cut by 5 bases, the J end by 0 bases, with 8 bases between. Germline V lookup: CDR1 SGHAT, CDR2 FQNNGV. CDR3 amino acids: CASSPDSSYNSPLHF. The DNA for the CDR3 is TGTGCCAGCAGCCCGGACAGCTCCTATAATTCACCCCTCCACTTT.

This clonotype was observed at least ten times. The CDR3 region is CASSFRLAGYEQYF. For the CDR3, the DNA is TGTGCCAGCAGCTTCAGACTAGCGGGCTACGAGCAGTACTTC. The chain is built from TRBV7-2 and TRBJ2-7, with 10 bases that match TRBD2. Looked up from germline, CDR1 is SGHTA and CDR2 is FQGNSA. The length of the CDR3 is 14 residues. V trimming: 3 bases; J trimming: 3 bases; junction bases outside the gene matches: 2.

The rearrangement uses TRBV6-1 and TRBJ1-5; TRBD1 might be the D (6 bases). Trimming pared 4 bases from V and 3 bases from J, leaving 13 bases between. Looked up from germline, CDR1 is MNHNS and CDR2 is SASEGT. The CDR3 has 15 amino acids. CDR3 sequence: CASSVGTSTNQPQHF. The CDR3 nucleotides read TGTGCCAGCAGTGTAGGGACAAGCACCAATCAGCCCCAGCATTTT.

This clonotype was detected only a few times. The V call is TRBV7-6, the J call TRBJ1-2; a possible D gene is TRBD1 (5 bases). This CDR3 is 13 amino acids long. Germline values: CDR1 SGHVS, CDR2 FNYEAQ. V dropped 3 bases and J dropped 6 bases, with 11 bases sitting between them. CDR3 region: CASSFLGEDGYTF. CDR3 coding DNA: TGTGCCAGCAGCTTTCTAGGGGAGGATGGCTACACCTTC.

This clonotype was detected a few times. This chain uses TRBV7-9 with TRBJ1-3; D is possibly TRBD1 (5 bases). Between the trimmed V and J ends, which lost 8 bases and 4 bases, there was a span of 12 bases. CDR3 length: 13 residues. Germline loops: CDR1 SEHNR, CDR2 FQNEAQ (reference sequence). The CDR3 loop is CASENGGGNTIYF. For the CDR3, the DNA is TGTGCCAGCGAAAATGGGGGAGGAAACACCATATATTTT.

The rearrangement joins TRBV9 to TRBJ2-5; 8 nucleotides match TRBD2. The J call is doubtful: the DNA matches TRBJ2-1 better. The CDR3 has 13 amino acids. From germline, CDR1 is SGDLS and CDR2 YYNGEE. CDR3 nucleotide sequence: TGTGCCAGCAGCGTAGGCGGGGGGAATGAGCAGTTCTTC. This translates into CASSVGGGNEQFF.

Of note for this clonotype: The conserved final phenylalanine or tryptophan is absent from the CDR3, which likely points to a read error. It is unclear where the CDR3 begins or ends on the DNA, so no DNA is shown, and the CDR3 is as TCRdb lists it. V gene TRBV12-3 or TRBV12-4 combines with J gene TRBJ1-4. The CDR3 extends over 8 residues, inclusive of both ends. CDR3 sequence reads: CASRQEFD.

V and J are TRBV10-1 and TRBJ1-1; TRBD1 aligns across 9 bases. V shed 6 bases, J shed 1 base, and the junction held 21 bases outside the gene matches. CDR1 is WNHNN, CDR2 SYGVQD, per germline (reference sequence). This CDR3 has 20 residues. CDR3 bases: TGCGCCAGCAGCCGCCGAGGGGCAAGGACAGGGGAATTGGGGAACACTGAAGCTTTCTTT. Translation: CASSRRGARTGELGNTEAFF.

About this clonotype itself: No conserved phenylalanine or tryptophan is present at the end of the CDR3, so a read error is the likely explanation. The chain employs TRBV25-1 and TRBJ1-5; D gene uncertain. The germline V gene encodes CDR1 MGHDK and CDR2 SYGVNS. The ends were cut back, 4 bases at V and 3 bases at J, with 7 bases in the middle. CDR3 length: 13 amino acids. The CDR3 DNA sequence: TGTGCCAGCAGTGGGTTCAACAATCAGCCCCAGCATTCT. This encodes CASSGFNNQPQHS.

This clonotype was seen repeatedly, ten times or more. The chain is built from TRBV11-2 and TRBJ1-1; D is unresolved. CDR1 and CDR2 (germline): SGHAT, FQNNGV. Trimming took off 3 bases at V and 0 bases at J, with 8 bases between the two ends. The CDR3 spans 14 residues. CDR3 sequence (DNA): TGTGCCAGCAGCTTCGACATAATGAACACTGAAGCTTTCTTT. This translates into CASSFDIMNTEAFF.

This clonotype has just a few counts. The chain joins TRBV7-8 to TRBJ2-7; TRBD1 matches 9 bases. The germline CDR1 and CDR2 sequences are SGHVS and FQNEAQ. The CDR3 consists of 16 residues. The trim removed 4 bases at V and 5 bases at J, leaving 12 bases unmatched. CDR3 sequence: CASSSYGTGLIHEQYF. CDR3 DNA: TGTGCCAGCAGCTCATACGGGACAGGGTTGATCCACGAGCAGTACTTC.

The rearrangement joins TRBV7-9 to TRBJ2-6; 8 bases agree with TRBD1. Losses at the gene ends were 6 bases for V and 13 bases for J; bases not matched to a gene: 11. CDR1 is SEHNR and CDR2 is FQNEAQ in the germline V gene (reference sequence). The CDR3 runs 14 residues. The CDR3 reads CASSNSTGEAVLTF. As DNA, the CDR3 is TGTGCCAGCAGTAACTCGACAGGGGAGGCAGTCCTGACTTTC.

This clonotype has only a few counts. V gene TRBV12-3 or TRBV12-4 combines with J gene TRBJ1-1; D ambiguous. There are 15 residues in the CDR3. Trimming shortened V by 3 bases and J by 0 bases, and 11 bases separated the two germline ends. CDR3 region: CASSFGKGLNTEAFF. CDR3 DNA: TGTGCCAGCAGTTTTGGAAAAGGGTTGAACACTGAAGCTTTCTTT.

This clonotype has a count of ten or more. At one of its ends the junction is not consistent with the germline gene, which may arise from a read error. This chain links TRBV24-1 with TRBJ1-5, with D possibly being TRBD1 (6 bases). Germline V lookup: CDR1 KGHDR, CDR2 SFDVKD. The CDR3 has 15 residues. The CDR3 reads CASSEGHSPGQPQHF. For the CDR3, the DNA is TGTGCCAGCAGTGAGGGACACTCACCAGGGCAGCCCCAGCATTTT.

V gene TRBV12-3 or TRBV12-4 combines with J gene TRBJ1-1; tentative D call: TRBD1 (6 bases). CDR3 length: 14 residues. Between the trimmed V and J ends, which lost 3 bases and 1 base, there was a span of 9 bases. CDR3 amino acids: CASSFGQRNTEAFF. DNA of the CDR3: TGTGCCAGCAGTTTTGGACAGCGGAACACTGAAGCTTTCTTT.

This clonotype was picked up many times. The chain has TRBV20-1 and TRBJ1-1, with D uncertain. Trimming removed 6 bases from V and 7 bases from J, with 12 bases in between. Germline V CDR1 and CDR2: DFQATT, SNEGSKA (reference sequence). The CDR3 length is 11 residues. The CDR3 sequence is CSAPVVSEAFF. CDR3 sequence (DNA): TGCAGTGCCCCAGTGGTCAGTGAAGCTTTCTTT.

The V and J genes are TRBV10-3 and TRBJ2-2; D is possibly TRBD1 (5 bases). The CDR3 is 13 amino acids. V lost 10 bases and J lost 7, with 16 bases in between. In germline, CDR1 is ENHRY, CDR2 SYGVKD. CDR3 protein: CASISTGIGELFF. CDR3 in DNA: TGTGCCAGCATCTCTACAGGCATCGGGGAGCTGTTTTTT.

The chain joins TRBV6-6 to TRBJ1-1, with D tentatively TRBD1 (6 bases). V lost 10 bases to trimming and J lost 7 bases, with 13 bases between them. The CDR3 totals 11 residues. CDR1 and CDR2 from the germline V gene are MNHNY and SVGAGI (reference sequence). In DNA form, the CDR3 reads TGTGCCATCAGCCAGGACAGTGAAGCTTTCTTT. Translating gives CAISQDSEAFF.

This clonotype was counted at least ten times. This chain connects TRBV24-1 to TRBJ1-4; a possible D gene is TRBD1 (6 bases). With 8 bases removed from V and 13 bases from J, the gap between germline ends came to 16 bases. The CDR3 is 12 residues long. CDR1 and CDR2 (germline): KGHDR, SFDVKD. CDR3 loop: CATTWGGLLLFF. DNA of the CDR3: TGTGCCACCACCTGGGGGGGCCTCTTACTGTTTTTT.

The CDR3 loop reads CSVEGANSGNTIYF. As DNA, the CDR3 is TGCAGCGTTGAGGGGGCGAACTCTGGAAACACCATATATTTT. The chain recombines TRBV29-1 with TRBJ1-3; tentatively, D is TRBD1 (6 bases). This CDR3 is 14 amino acids long. CDR1 is SQVTM and CDR2 is ANQGSEA in the germline V gene. V lost 3 bases, J lost 0 bases, and 9 bases lay in between.

Points on this clonotype: The germline gene is not matched at one end of the junction; a read error may be the cause. The chain links TRBV7-9 to TRBJ1-3; D is ambiguous. CDR3 length: 16 residues. Per the germline V gene, CDR1 is SEHNR and CDR2 is FQNEAQ (reference sequence). The CDR3 DNA reads TGCGCCAGCAGCCAAGTTTCCCTAGTCTCTGGAAACACCATATATTTT. Amino acids: CASSQVSLVSGNTIYF.

This clonotype was seen ten or more times. The J gene is TRBJ1-1, the V gene TRBV24-1, with D perhaps TRBD1 (6 bases). The CDR3 has 13 amino acids. Deletions cut 7 bases from V and 2 bases from J, with 10 bases between. From germline, CDR1 is KGHDR and CDR2 SFDVKD. The CDR3 loop is CATREGVNTEAFF. CDR3 bases: TGTGCCACCAGGGAGGGGGTAAACACTGAAGCTTTCTTT.

The CDR3 DNA follows: TGTGCCAGCAGCCCTCTAGCGGGAGGGAACTACGACGAGCAGTACTTC. It codes for CASSPLAGGNYDEQYF. V usage is TRBV16 and J usage is TRBJ2-7, with TRBD2 matching over 12 bases. Germline CDR1 and CDR2: KGHSY and FQNENV. The V segment lost 4 bases and the J segment 5 bases; nucleotides outside the gene matches: 9. The CDR3 is 16 residues long.

This clonotype was picked up many times. The chain has TRBV20-1 and TRBJ1-6; 7 bases align to TRBD1. Germline V gene lookup returns CDR1 DFQATT and CDR2 SNEGSKA (reference sequence). V lost 6 bases to trimming and J lost 7 bases; unmatched junction nucleotides: 9. The CDR3 has 14 amino acids. CDR3 in amino acids: CSATLQGSNSPLHF. The DNA of the CDR3 is TGCAGTGCCACCTTACAGGGGAGCAATTCACCCCTCCACTTT.

This clonotype was seen a handful of times. This sequence joins TRBV7-9 and TRBJ1-2; 9 positions match TRBD1. The V and J ends lost 4 bases and 1 base, in that order; junction bases with no gene match: 7. The germline V gene encodes CDR1 SEHNR and CDR2 FQNEAQ (reference sequence). This CDR3 has 16 amino acids. CDR3 protein: CASSSPGQGFNYGYTF. The CDR3 DNA sequence: TGTGCCAGCAGCTCTCCGGGACAGGGCTTTAACTATGGCTACACCTTC.

This clonotype was counted many times. The chain employs TRBV10-3 and TRBJ1-2; D ambiguous. CDR1 and CDR2 from the germline V gene are ENHRY and SYGVKD. V lost 2 bases, J lost 5 bases, and 12 bases lay in between. The CDR3 spans 14 residues. CDR3 nucleotides: TGTGCCATCAGTGAGATGGTAGGGTCGTATGGCTACACCTTC. It encodes CAISEMVGSYGYTF.